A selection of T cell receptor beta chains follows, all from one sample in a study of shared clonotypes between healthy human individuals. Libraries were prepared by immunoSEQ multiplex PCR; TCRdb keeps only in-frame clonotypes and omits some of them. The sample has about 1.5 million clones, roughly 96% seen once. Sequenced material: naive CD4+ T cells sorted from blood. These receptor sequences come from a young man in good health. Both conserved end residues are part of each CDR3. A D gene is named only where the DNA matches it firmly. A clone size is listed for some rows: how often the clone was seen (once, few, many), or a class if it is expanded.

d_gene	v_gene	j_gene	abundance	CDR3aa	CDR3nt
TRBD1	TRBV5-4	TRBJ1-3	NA	CASSRTGSSGNTIYF	TGTGCCAGCAGCCGGACAGGGAGCTCTGGAAACACCATATATTTT
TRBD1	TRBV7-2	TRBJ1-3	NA	CASSLSTGGLSGNTIYF	TGTGCCAGCAGCCTGTCGACAGGGGGTCTCTCTGGAAACACCATATATTTT
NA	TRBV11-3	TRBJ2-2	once	CASSPGPLALFF	TGTGCCAGCAGCCCGGGCCCGTTAGCGCTGTTTTTT
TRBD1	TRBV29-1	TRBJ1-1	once	CSVQQGDATEAFF	TGCAGCGTTCAACAGGGGGATGCGACTGAAGCTTTCTTT
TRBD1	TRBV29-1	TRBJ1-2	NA	CSVVAGGVGGGYTF	TGCAGCGTTGTAGCAGGGGGCGTCGGTGGTGGCTACACCTTC
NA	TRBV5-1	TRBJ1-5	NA	CASSPQAGSNQPQHF	TGCGCCAGCAGCCCCCAGGCGGGGAGCAATCAGCCCCAGCATTTT
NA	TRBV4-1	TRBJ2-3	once	CASSQEAGYVGTQYF	TGCGCCAGCAGCCAAGAGGCGGGATACGTAGGTACGCAGTATTTT
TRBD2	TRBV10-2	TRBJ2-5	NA	CASSRDGRDETQYF	TGCGCCAGCAGTAGGGACGGGAGGGATGAGACCCAGTACTTC
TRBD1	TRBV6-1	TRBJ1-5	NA	CASSAETGDQPQHF	TGTGCCAGCAGTGCAGAGACAGGGGATCAGCCCCAGCATTTT
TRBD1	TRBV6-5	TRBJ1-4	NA	CAAKQGAYEKLFF	TGTGCCGCAAAACAGGGGGCTTATGAAAAACTGTTTTTT
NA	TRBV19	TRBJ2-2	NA	CASSVLSTGELFF	TGTGCCAGTAGTGTCCTAAGCACCGGGGAGCTGTTTTTT
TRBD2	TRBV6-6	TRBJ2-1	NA	CASSYHRAGGTNEQFF	TGTGCCAGCAGTTACCACCGAGCGGGAGGGACCAATGAGCAGTTCTTC
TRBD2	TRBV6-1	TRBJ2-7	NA	CASIDSGSTYEQYF	TGTGCCAGCATTGATAGCGGGTCTACCTACGAGCAGTACTTC
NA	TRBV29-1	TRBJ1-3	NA	CSVGYSGNTIYF	TGCAGCGTCGGCTATTCTGGAAACACCATATATTTT
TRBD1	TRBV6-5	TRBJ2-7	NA	CASRLGGQGSYEQYF	TGTGCCAGCAGACTGGGGGGACAGGGGTCCTACGAGCAGTACTTC
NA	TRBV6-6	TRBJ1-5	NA	CAISTANQPQHF	TGTGCCATAAGTACGGCAAATCAGCCCCAGCATTTT
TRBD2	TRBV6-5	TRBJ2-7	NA	CASSSSGRALEQYF	TGTGCCAGCAGTTCTAGCGGGAGGGCCCTTGAGCAGTACTTC
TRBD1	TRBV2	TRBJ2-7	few	CASSEKDRGTEQYF	TGTGCCAGCAGTGAAAAGGACAGGGGCACCGAGCAGTACTTC
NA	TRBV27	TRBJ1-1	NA	CASSLRGVVTEAFF	TGTGCCAGCAGTTTGAGGGGGGTAGTCACTGAAGCTTTCTTT
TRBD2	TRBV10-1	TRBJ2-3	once	CASSKSSGRITDTQYF	TGCGCCAGCAGTAAATCTAGCGGGAGAATAACAGATACGCAGTATTTT
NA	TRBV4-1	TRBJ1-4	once	CASSQVLREKLFF	TGCGCCAGCAGCCAAGTTCTCCGGGAAAAACTGTTTTTT
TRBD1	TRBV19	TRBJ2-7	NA	CASSTVDRGYEQYF	TGTGCCAGTAGTACGGTTGACAGGGGCTACGAGCAGTACTTC
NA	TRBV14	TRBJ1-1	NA	CASSQAYQNTEAFF	TGTGCCAGCAGCCAAGCTTACCAGAACACTGAAGCTTTCTTT
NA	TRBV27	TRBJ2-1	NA	CASSLLPFRYNEQFF	TGTGCCAGCAGTCTACTACCCTTCAGGTACAATGAGCAGTTCTTC
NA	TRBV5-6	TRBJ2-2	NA	CASSLGRLAFPGELFF	TGTGCCAGCAGCTTGGGTCGGTTAGCATTTCCCGGGGAGCTGTTTTTT
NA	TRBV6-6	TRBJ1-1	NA	CASSYGQAIYTEAFF	TGTGCCAGCAGTTATGGGCAGGCCATCTACACTGAAGCTTTCTTT
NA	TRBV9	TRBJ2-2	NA	CASNGFPNTGELFF	TGTGCCAGCAATGGTTTCCCGAACACCGGGGAGCTGTTTTTT
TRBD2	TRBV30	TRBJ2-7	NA	CAWSGGVAGASEQYF	TGTGCCTGGAGTGGAGGTGTAGCGGGGGCCTCCGAGCAGTACTTC